This entry lists 30 T cell receptor beta chains sequenced from one sample in a study of T cell responses to AZD1222 COVID-19 vaccine. Clones were read by immunoSEQ multiplex PCR, and TCRdb kept only the in-frame ones, dropping some. The profile shows under 95,000 clones, approximately 91% of them singletons. The sequenced sample was peripheral blood, obtained 28 days after the second AZD1222 dose. These receptors all stem from an adult who received the AZD1222 COVID-19 vaccine.

The gene calls are TRBV10-3 and TRBJ2-2; D might be TRBD2 (6 bases). The V and J ends lost 11 bases and 1 base respectively, with 14 bases between them. The V gene's germline CDR1 is ENHRY and CDR2 SYGVKD. The CDR3 is 14 residues long. This CDR3 is CAATGLLNTGELFF. The DNA for the CDR3 is TGTGCCGCTACGGGACTCCTGAACACCGGGGAGCTGTTTTTT.

The CDR3 coding sequence is TGTGCCAGCAACCCGGCGGCGGGAGCTCTCGGGGAGCTGTTTTTT. It yields the protein CASNPAAGALGELFF. V is TRBV19 and J is TRBJ2-2; TRBD2 matches 7 bases. V lost 9 bases and J lost 7; bases outside the gene matches: 14. The germline gives CDR1 LNHDA, CDR2 SQIVND (reference sequence). This CDR3 has 15 residues. The full variable domain, rest sourced from reference TRBV19 and TRBJ2-2, is DGGITQSPKYLFRKEGQNVTLSCEQNLNHDAMYWYRQDPGQGLRLIYYSQIVNDFQKGDIAEGYSVSREKKESFPLTVTSAQKNPTAFYLCASNPAAGALGELFFGEGSRLTVL.

In nucleotides, the CDR3 is TGTGCCAGTAGTAACCGGGACACTGAAGCTTTCTTT. Residues: CASSNRDTEAFF. The chain combines TRBV19 with TRBJ1-1; no definite D call. With 4 bases removed from V and 3 bases from J, the gap between germline ends came to 6 bases. Germline loops: CDR1 LNHDA, CDR2 SQIVND (reference sequence). This CDR3 is built from 12 residues.

This chain joins TRBV5-5 and TRBJ1-1; a weak D match, TRBD1 (6 bases). V was pared by 3 bases and J by 3 bases, with 12 bases between. This CDR3 contains 14 residues. In germline, CDR1 is SGHKS, CDR2 YYEKEE (reference sequence). The chain's CDR3 is CASSSGHTHTEAFF. The CDR3 bases are TGTGCCAGCAGCTCGGGACACACACACACTGAAGCTTTCTTT.

This rearrangement joins TRBV10-2 to TRBJ2-3, with TRBD2 identical over 10 bases. CDR1 and CDR2 from the germline V gene are WSHSY and SAAADI. V lost 8 bases and J lost 4; bases outside the gene matches: 6. This CDR3 contains 14 residues. The CDR3 DNA is TGCGCCAGCCTGCTAGCGGGAGAATCAGATACGCAGTATTTT. Translating it yields CASLLAGESDTQYF.

The rearrangement joins TRBV21-1 to TRBJ2-2; the DNA was not used to check the table's D call, TRBD2. TRBV21-1 is shown as a pseudogene. CDR3 length equals 18 residues. The CDR3 nucleotides are TGTGCCAGCAGCAAAGTGATAGCGGGAGGGCCGGGCACCGGGGAGCTGTTTTTT. This gives the protein CASSKVIAGGPGTGELFF.

The CDR3 spells CASSIAGNWPGELFF. The CDR3 DNA is TGTGCCAGTAGTATAGCGGGAAACTGGCCCGGGGAGCTGTTTTTT. The rearrangement uses TRBV19 and TRBJ2-2; D perhaps matches TRBD2 (5 bases). The CDR3 covers 15 residues. Trimming stripped 1 base from V and 6 bases from J, with 12 bases between. Germline V gene lookup returns CDR1 LNHDA and CDR2 SQIVND (reference sequence).

V is TRBV18 and J is TRBJ1-2; a weak D match, TRBD1 (5 bases). Germline V gene sequence: CDR1 KGHSH, CDR2 LQKENI. V was trimmed by 6 bases and J by 7 bases, leaving 18 bases between them. The CDR3 is 14 amino acids. In DNA, the CDR3 is TGTGCCAGCTCCCTCACGTCGAGGGGACTTGGCTACACCTTC. It codes for CASSLTSRGLGYTF.

The V call is TRBV6-5, the J call TRBJ1-2; D might be TRBD1 (5 bases). Germline V gene lookup returns CDR1 MNHEY and CDR2 SVGAGI. V was pared by 6 bases and J by 4 bases, with 6 bases between. This CDR3 has 11 residues. CDR3 sequence (DNA): TGTGCCAGCAGGACAGCCTATGGCTACACCTTC. This translates into CASRTAYGYTF.

The chain employs TRBV5-1 and TRBJ2-2; tentative D call: TRBD2 (6 bases). Germline V CDR1 and CDR2: SGHRS, YFSETQ. This CDR3 spans 18 amino acids. V shed 4 bases and J shed 2 bases, with 21 bases lying between them. The chain's CDR3 is CASSPGGRDRVNTGELFF. The CDR3 coding sequence is TGCGCCAGCAGCCCCGGAGGGCGGGACCGAGTCAACACCGGGGAGCTGTTTTTT.

The rearrangement links TRBV6-5 to TRBJ2-7, with a tentative D call TRBD1 (6 bases). The CDR3 length is 16 residues. Germline V gene data show CDR1 as MNHEY and CDR2 as SVGAGI. V lost 0 bases to trimming and J lost 9 bases, with 21 bases between them. In DNA form, the CDR3 reads TGTGCCAGCAGTTACTCGAATACACTCGAGACAGGTGTGCAGTACTTC. This sequence encodes CASSYSNTLETGVQYF.

DNA of the CDR3: TGCGCCAGCAGCCAAGTGACGAACACTGAAGCTTTCTTT. It yields the protein CASSQVTNTEAFF. V gene TRBV4-1 combines with J gene TRBJ1-1; D uncertain. This CDR3 has 13 amino acids. V was trimmed by 1 base and J by 1 base, leaving 4 bases between them. Germline V gene lookup returns CDR1 MGHRA and CDR2 YSYEKL.

V is TRBV28 and J is TRBJ1-5, with D maybe TRBD1 (5 bases). This CDR3 region has 13 residues. Trimming took off 5 bases at V and 6 bases at J, with 11 bases between the two ends. The V gene's germline CDR1 is MDHEN and CDR2 SYDVKM. The CDR3 is CASSKVGGQPQHF. DNA for the CDR3: TGTGCCAGCAGTAAGGTGGGGGGTCAGCCCCAGCATTTT.

A few counts support this clone. This sequence joins TRBV28 and TRBJ2-5; TRBD1 or TRBD2 may be the D gene (6 bases each). V lost 2 bases to trimming and J lost 4 bases, with 23 bases between them. The V gene's germline CDR1 is MDHEN and CDR2 SYDVKM. This CDR3 is built from 18 residues. The CDR3 loop reads CASSLVSQGLPIGETQYF. The CDR3 DNA reads TGTGCCAGCAGTTTAGTGTCACAGGGACTCCCCATCGGAGAGACCCAGTACTTC.

V is TRBV5-6 and J is TRBJ1-2, with 8 bases fitting TRBD1. CDR3 size: 14 residues. V shed 0 bases and J 2 bases; nucleotides not matched to a gene: 0. The germline V gene encodes CDR1 SGHDT and CDR2 YYEEEE. The CDR3: CASSLGTGNYGYTF. The CDR3 DNA sequence: TGTGCCAGCAGCTTGGGGACAGGGAACTATGGCTACACCTTC.

The V call is TRBV12-2, the J call TRBJ1-5; the DNA was not compared with TRBD1, the D call given in the table. TRBV12-2 is deemed a pseudogene. This CDR3 has 15 residues. DNA of the CDR3: TGTGCAAGTCGCCCTGACAGGGAAGGCAATCAGCCCCAGCATTTT. Amino acids: CASRPDREGNQPQHF.

This chain connects TRBV6-5 to TRBJ1-1; 7 bases agree with TRBD1. The CDR3 is made up of 14 amino acids. Trimming took 2 bases from V and 1 from J; bases not matched to a gene: 1. Germline CDR1 is MNHEY and CDR2 is SVGAGI. Here the CDR3 reads CASSYNRGNTEAFF. The CDR3 bases are TGTGCCAGCAGTTACAACAGGGGGAACACTGAAGCTTTCTTT.

This clone occurred once. The gene calls are TRBV6-5 and TRBJ2-7, with 10 bases aligning to TRBD2. Germline V gene sequence: CDR1 MNHEY, CDR2 SVGAGI. The CDR3 loop spans 14 amino acids. J was trimmed by 6 bases and V by 4 bases; bases with no gene match: 6. Here the CDR3 reads CASSSLAGAPEQYF. CDR3 sequence (DNA): TGTGCCAGCAGTTCCCTAGCGGGAGCCCCCGAGCAGTACTTC.

The V and J genes are TRBV27 and TRBJ1-1; 7 bases match TRBD1. The trim removed 8 bases at V and 0 bases at J, leaving 9 bases unmatched. Germline CDR1 reads MNHEY; CDR2 reads SMNVEV (reference sequence). The CDR3 spans 15 residues. CDR3 coding DNA: TGTGCCAGCGGGTCCCTGACAGGGTTGAACACTGAAGCTTTCTTT. Its protein is CASGSLTGLNTEAFF.

The chain employs TRBV7-2 and TRBJ1-3, with D uncertain. Germline CDR1 reads SGHTA; CDR2 reads FQGNSA. The CDR3 covers 14 residues. With 6 bases removed from V and 1 base from J, the gap between germline ends came to 10 bases. CDR3 sequence: CASSLTVSGNTIYF. The CDR3 bases are TGTGCCAGCAGTTTAACAGTGTCTGGAAACACCATATATTTT.

The chain links TRBV5-1 to TRBJ2-4, with D perhaps TRBD1 or TRBD2 (6 bases each). V dropped 5 bases and J dropped 8 bases, with 17 bases sitting between them. The CDR3 extends over 14 amino acids. In germline, CDR1 is SGHRS, CDR2 YFSETQ. The CDR3 sequence: CASSYGGPEDIQYF. CDR3 in DNA: TGCGCCAGCAGTTATGGGGGGCCTGAAGACATTCAGTACTTC.

This sequence joins TRBV6-1 and TRBJ1-3; maybe TRBD1 (6 bases). CDR3 length: 16 residues. The V and J ends lost 3 bases and 0 bases respectively, with 12 bases between them. CDR1 is MNHNS, CDR2 SASEGT, per germline. CDR3 region: CASSEFDRSSGNTIYF. CDR3 bases: TGTGCCAGCAGTGAGTTCGACAGGTCCTCTGGAAACACCATATATTTT.

The V call is TRBV6-6, the J call TRBJ1-2; a possible D gene is TRBD1 (5 bases). Germline V lookup: CDR1 MNHNY, CDR2 SVGAGI (reference sequence). V was pared by 7 bases and J by 3 bases, with 18 bases between. The CDR3 runs 15 residues. CDR3 nucleotides: TGTGCCAGCACTCAGGCGACAGAAACCTACTATGGCTACACCTTC. It encodes CASTQATETYYGYTF.

This sequence joins TRBV4-2 and TRBJ2-5, with TRBD2 identical over 11 bases. CDR3 length equals 14 residues. The V gene end was trimmed by 4 bases and the J gene end by 4 bases; junction bases not matched to a gene: 2. CDR1 LGHNA and CDR2 YNFKEQ come from the germline V gene. This chain's CDR3 is CASSPGLAGETQYF. DNA for the CDR3: TGTGCCAGCAGCCCAGGACTAGCGGGAGAGACCCAGTACTTC.

The chain links TRBV19 to TRBJ2-5; a weak D match, TRBD2 (6 bases). Between the trimmed V and J ends, which lost 2 bases and 2 bases, there was a span of 18 bases. The CDR3 loop spans 17 amino acids. CDR1 is LNHDA and CDR2 is SQIVND in the germline V gene (reference sequence). CDR3 nucleotide sequence: TGTGCCAGTAGTATATATCGGCGGGACCGCAGGCAAGAGACCCAGTACTTC. Translation: CASSIYRRDRRQETQYF.

The chain carries TRBV5-8 and TRBJ1-4; 12 bases agree with TRBD1. Germline CDR1 is SGHTS and CDR2 is YDEGEE. Trimming took 4 bases from V and 7 from J; bases not matched to a gene: 8. The CDR3 extends over 16 amino acids. In nucleotides, the CDR3 is TGTGCCAGCAGCCCGGGACAGGGGGCTTTAGGTGAAAAACTGTTTTTT. Protein sequence: CASSPGQGALGEKLFF.

As for this clone: Other DNA sequences of this sample code for an identical CDR3. This sequence joins TRBV3-1 (or the pseudogene TRBV3-2) and TRBJ2-7; D not certain. V shed 1 base and J shed 0 bases, with 1 base lying between them. The CDR3 totals 12 residues. Germline assignment: CDR1 LGHDT and CDR2 YNNKEL (reference sequence). The CDR3 DNA follows: TGTGCCAGCAGCCAAGTCTCCTACGAGCAGTACTTC. It specifies CASSQVSYEQYF.

This clone was seen a single time. This chain joins TRBV5-1 and TRBJ1-2, with 9 positions matching TRBD1. Germline CDR1 is SGHRS and CDR2 is YFSETQ. Trimming at V came to 2 bases and at J to 8 bases, leaving 7 bases not matched to a gene. This CDR3 spans 14 amino acids. CDR3 coding DNA: TGCGCCAGCAGCTTTACCGGGACAGGGAAAGGCTACACCTTC. Its translation is CASSFTGTGKGYTF.

This clone is labeled as medium-sized. The sample has other DNA sequences that encode this CDR3 too. V gene TRBV11-2 combines with J gene TRBJ2-1, with TRBD2 as a possible D gene (6 bases). Looked up from germline, CDR1 is SGHAT and CDR2 is FQNNGV. The germline V and J ends were trimmed by 1 base and 3 bases, with 7 bases remaining between them. The CDR3 loop spans 14 amino acids. The CDR3 DNA sequence: TGTGCCAGCAGCTTAGGAGCGGGCTACAATGAGCAGTTCTTC. Protein product: CASSLGAGYNEQFF.

The CDR3 nucleotides read TGTGCCAGCACCCTCAGCGGGAGTGGCGGCAATGAGCAGTTCTTC. Residues: CASTLSGSGGNEQFF. V usage is TRBV13 and J usage is TRBJ2-1; the match to TRBD2 covers 8 bases. CDR3 size: 15 residues. CDR1 is PRHDT and CDR2 is FYEKMQ in the germline V gene (reference sequence). J was trimmed by 6 bases and V by 7 bases; bases with no gene match: 11.